These 24 T cell receptor beta chains originate from one sample sequenced in a study of post-analysis software for immune sequencing data. No cognate antigen is known for these TCRs. Points from the study as a whole: Among five TRBV segments more frequent in patients than controls were TRBV5-6, TRBV5-1 and TRBV20-1.

Prepared libraries of TCR beta cDNA carried unique molecular identifiers. TCRdb re-called the PCR reads with MiXCR, one entry per CDR3 protein. The sample has 740,000 or so distinct CDR3 sequences, roughly 50% seen once. Sequenced input: blood. These receptors all come from a girl between 5 and 17 years old with multiple sclerosis.

This clonotype was seen more than once but under ten times. The chain uses TRBV5-1 and TRBJ2-1; tentatively, D is TRBD2 (6 bases). V was clipped by 4 bases and J by 3 bases, with 14 bases between them. Per germline, CDR1 SGHRS and CDR2 YFSETQ. The CDR3 has 15 amino acids. The CDR3 loop reads CASSEPGTVYNEQFF. The CDR3 DNA reads as TGCGCCAGCAGCGAACCCGGGACTGTCTACAATGAGCAGTTCTTC. Supplemented by reference TRBV5-1 and TRBJ2-1, the full variable domain reads KAGVTQTPRYLIKTRGQQVTLSCSPISGHRSVSWYQQTPGQGLQFLFEYFSETQRNKGNFPGRFSGRQFSNSRSEMNVSTLELGDSALYLCASSEPGTVYNEQFFGPGTRLTVL.

This clonotype was picked up a small number of times. This chain connects TRBV29-1 to TRBJ2-2; D uncertain. The germline CDR1 and CDR2 sequences are SQVTM and ANQGSEA. The V end was cut by 7 bases, the J end by 0 bases, with 12 bases between. This CDR3 has 14 amino acids. The CDR3 is CSANSRANTGELFF. Written as DNA, the CDR3 is TGCAGCGCCAACAGCCGCGCGAACACCGGGGAGCTGTTTTTT.

The chain has TRBV14 and TRBJ2-7; D remains ambiguous. CDR1 and CDR2 from the germline V gene are SGHDN and FVKESK. CDR3 length equals 13 residues. V was pared by 3 bases and J by 4 bases, with 10 bases between. This CDR3 is CASSHDPVYEQYF. For the CDR3, the DNA is TGTGCCAGCAGCCATGACCCAGTTTACGAGCAGTACTTC.

The genes are TRBV7-3 and TRBJ1-2; D possibly corresponds to TRBD1 (6 bases). Germline CDR1 SGHTA, CDR2 FQGTGA. There are 19 residues in the CDR3. V shed 2 bases and J shed 8 bases, with 30 bases lying between them. The CDR3 DNA reads as TGTGCCAGCAGCTTACCCTCAAGACGGGCGGCAGGGGCGCCGGGAGGCTACACCTTC. It translates to CASSLPSRRAAGAPGGYTF.

The chain uses TRBV6-6 and TRBJ1-2, with D possibly matching TRBD1 (5 bases). The CDR3 extends over 15 amino acids. V was trimmed by 0 bases and J by 4 bases, leaving 12 bases between them. The germline V gene encodes CDR1 MNHNY and CDR2 SVGAGI (reference sequence). The CDR3: CASSYSQGTIYGYTF. CDR3 coding DNA: TGTGCCAGCAGTTACTCCCAGGGCACTATCTATGGCTACACCTTC.

The chain couples TRBV5-1 to TRBJ2-7, with 11 bases matching TRBD2. This CDR3 has 16 amino acids. Losses at the gene ends were 4 bases for V and 2 bases for J; bases not matched to a gene: 8. CDR1 is SGHRS, CDR2 YFSETQ, per germline. The CDR3 nucleotides read TGCGCCAGCAGCGGAACTAGCGGGAGAGGGGCCTACGAGCAGTACTTC. It encodes CASSGTSGRGAYEQYF.

This chain joins TRBV29-1 and TRBJ1-1; 8 nucleotides align to TRBD1. J was trimmed by 3 bases and V by 5 bases; bases with no gene match: 2. Germline loops: CDR1 SQVTM, CDR2 ANQGSEA. There are 12 residues in the CDR3. The CDR3, as DNA: TGCAGCGTTCTGACAGGGGACACTGAAGCTTTCTTT. Encoded protein: CSVLTGDTEAFF.

The table lists this clonotype with a count of one. CDR3 nucleotide sequence: TGTGCCAGCACTCAAAGCGGGGGGGACTGGGATACGCAGTATTTT. This gives the protein CASTQSGGDWDTQYF. The V gene is TRBV7-2, the J gene TRBJ2-3; 10 bases line up with TRBD2. This CDR3 is built from 15 residues. The V and J ends lost 7 bases and 6 bases, in that order; junction bases with no gene match: 10. Germline V CDR1 and CDR2: SGHTA, FQGNSA.

A note on this clonotype: A read error may account for a junction end that differs from germline. V and J are TRBV12-3 or TRBV12-4 and TRBJ2-7; D perhaps matches TRBD1 (5 bases). The CDR3 covers 12 residues. For the CDR3, the DNA is TGTGCCTGCAGTTTAGCCACAGGAAGTCGGTACTTC. It yields the protein CACSLATGSRYF.

In this sample, this clonotype turned up a few times. The rearrangement links TRBV20-1 to TRBJ2-7; 9 bases align to TRBD1. V lost 0 bases to trimming and J lost 9 bases; unmatched junction nucleotides: 12. CDR1 and CDR2 from the germline V gene are DFQATT and SNEGSKA (reference sequence). CDR3 size: 15 residues. CDR3 residues: CSARDGQGSHWRQYF. The CDR3 bases are TGCAGTGCTAGAGATGGACAGGGGAGCCATTGGAGGCAGTACTTC.

With respect to this clonotype: A clone one base away is much larger, so this may be a read error. This chain links TRBV7-3 with TRBJ1-2, with D uncertain. Germline values: CDR1 SGHTA, CDR2 FQGTGA. There are 13 residues in the CDR3. CDR3 nucleotides: TGTGTCAGCAGCCCAGGAGGCGGAGTTGGCTACACCTTC. It is translated as CVSSPGGGVGYTF.

The chain couples TRBV18 to TRBJ2-5; 13 nucleotides match TRBD2. The J segment lost 11 bases and the V segment lost 3 bases, leaving 12 bases of the junction unmatched. The CDR3 is made up of 16 amino acids. Germline loops: CDR1 KGHSH, CDR2 LQKENI. CDR3 nucleotides: TGTGCCAGCTCACCTCTCGGACTAGCGGGAGTTAATGAGCAGTACTTC. Residues: CASSPLGLAGVNEQYF.

In its sample, this clonotype was seen a few times. At one boundary the junction diverges from the germline segment, which might be a read error. This chain joins TRBV7-7 and TRBJ1-2; D ambiguous. CDR3 length equals 14 residues. In germline, CDR1 is SSHAT, CDR2 FNYEAQ (reference sequence). The CDR3 DNA follows: TGTGCTAGCAGCTCTACGGTAGCTAACTATGGCTACACCTTC. Its translation is CASSSTVANYGYTF.

The chain couples TRBV20-1 to TRBJ2-7; 7 nucleotides align to TRBD1. The CDR3 spans 15 residues. Germline V gives CDR1 DFQATT, CDR2 SNEGSKA (reference sequence). Losses at the gene ends were 6 bases for V and 2 bases for J; bases not matched to a gene: 13. The CDR3 coding sequence is TGCAGTGCGCCGGGACGGGACAGTAGCCCCTACGAGCAGTACTTC. Translating gives CSAPGRDSSPYEQYF.

In this sample, this clonotype turned up a few times. The rearrangement links TRBV7-9 to TRBJ1-5; D perhaps matches TRBD1 (6 bases). V gave up 2 bases and J gave up 4 bases, with 15 bases separating them. Germline V gene sequence: CDR1 SEHNR, CDR2 FQNEAQ (reference sequence). The CDR3 extends over 16 amino acids. The CDR3 is CASSLWAGQGNQPQHF. As DNA, the CDR3 is TGTGCCAGCAGCTTATGGGCAGGGCAGGGGAATCAGCCCCAGCATTTT.

The rearrangement uses TRBV7-9 and TRBJ2-3, with D hard to call. This CDR3 region has 16 residues. V lost 6 bases, J lost 0 bases, and 16 bases lay in between. Germline V gene data show CDR1 as SEHNR and CDR2 as FQNEAQ (reference sequence). Here the CDR3 reads CASSWGMTYSTDTQYF. The CDR3 DNA reads as TGTGCCAGCAGTTGGGGAATGACGTATAGCACAGATACGCAGTATTTT.

This chain links TRBV5-1 with TRBJ1-2, with TRBD1 as a possible D gene (6 bases). The CDR3 sequence is 14 residues long. Germline CDR1 is SGHRS and CDR2 is YFSETQ. V was trimmed by 4 bases and J by 6 bases, leaving 16 bases between them. The CDR3 DNA sequence: TGCGCCAGCAGCCTCGCCGGGGGGCAAGATGGCTACACCTTC. It specifies CASSLAGGQDGYTF.

The chain's CDR3 is CASSQRGTGTEAFF. CDR3 coding DNA: TGTGCCAGCAGCCAACGGGGGACGGGGACTGAAGCTTTCTTT. This chain connects TRBV7-2 to TRBJ1-1; TRBD1 might be the D (5 bases). Germline loops: CDR1 SGHTA, CDR2 FQGNSA. The CDR3 is 14 residues long. The V end was cut by 5 bases, the J end by 5 bases, with 15 bases between. The entire variable domain, with the rest obtained from reference TRBV7-2 and TRBJ1-1, is as follows: GAGVSQSPSNKVTEKGKDVELRCDPISGHTALYWYRQSLGQGLEFLIYFQGNSAPDKSGLPSDRFSAERTGGSVSTLTIQRTQQEDSAVYLCASSQRGTGTEAFFGQGTRLTVV.

This clonotype was seen only a few times. The chain links TRBV4-1 to TRBJ2-1, with TRBD2 matching 9 bases. Germline-derived CDR1 and CDR2 are MGHRA and YSYEKL. The CDR3 consists of 17 residues. After removal of 0 bases from V and 7 bases from J, the junction contained 10 bases not matched to a gene. CDR3: CASSQDLRPSGKNEQFF. In DNA, the CDR3 is TGCGCCAGCAGCCAAGATCTTAGGCCTAGCGGGAAGAATGAGCAGTTCTTC.

The chain combines TRBV21-1 with TRBJ2-5; TRBD2 is the table's D call, not checked against the DNA. The tail of the sequence fits TRBJ2-7 better, so the J call may be wrong. TRBV21-1 is reported as a pseudogene. The CDR3 has 16 residues. As DNA, the CDR3 is TGTGCCAGCAGCAAGGATCGACTAGCGGGAGACTACGAGCAGTACTTC. This gives the protein CASSKDRLAGDYEQYF.

A few counts support this clonotype. V gene TRBV29-1 combines with J gene TRBJ1-2, with no clear D. Germline CDR1 reads SQVTM; CDR2 reads ANQGSEA. The CDR3 has 12 amino acids. V was trimmed by 4 bases and J by 7 bases, leaving 13 bases between them. In DNA form, the CDR3 reads TGCAGCGTTGGGGATGGGTACTCTGGCTACACCTTC. Translating gives CSVGDGYSGYTF.

This clonotype was seen a few times. Germline is not matched at one junction end, which may reflect a read error. The chain links TRBV19 to TRBJ1-5; D is ambiguous. The CDR3 is 14 residues long. CDR1 is LNHDA and CDR2 is SQIVND in the germline V gene (reference sequence). CDR3 in amino acids: CAGSYTRGRQPQHF. The CDR3 DNA reads as TGTGCCGGTAGCTATACACGGGGTCGGCAGCCCCAGCATTTT.

This clonotype was observed a few times. DNA for the CDR3: TGTGCCAGCTTGGGACCAGAGGGCATTCAGTACTTC. Its translation: CASLGPEGIQYF. V and J are TRBV12-3 or TRBV12-4 and TRBJ2-4; possibly TRBD1 or TRBD2 for D (5 bases each). The ends were cut back, 8 bases at V and 9 bases at J, with 14 bases in the middle. The CDR3 sequence is 12 residues long.

This clonotype turned up a few times. The chain couples TRBV29-1 to TRBJ2-1; D is undetermined. Looked up from germline, CDR1 is SQVTM and CDR2 is ANQGSEA. This CDR3 comprises 13 residues. V was pared by 4 bases and J by 4 bases, with 11 bases between. CDR3 nucleotide sequence: TGCAGCGTTGGACGACAACTTTACAATGAGCAGTTCTTC. Protein product: CSVGRQLYNEQFF.